The 27 T cell receptor beta chains presented below share a single source sample, sequenced in a study of T cell responses to AZD1222 COVID-19 vaccine. Assay: immunoSEQ multiplex PCR; the TCRdb copy retains only in-frame clones and omits some. Among 100,000 or so clones listed, approximately 87% were seen once. The sample was peripheral blood, taken on day 0 of AZD1222 vaccination. Source of these receptors: an adult in good health.

V is TRBV4-1 and J is TRBJ2-7; 9 bases line up with TRBD2. The CDR3 is 15 residues long. Germline CDR1 is MGHRA and CDR2 is YSYEKL. With V trimmed by 1 base and J by 5 bases, 6 bases remained unmatched. DNA of the CDR3: TGCGCCAGCAGCCAAGTCGGAGCGGGGGGCCACGAGCAGTACTTC. This gives the protein CASSQVGAGGHEQYF.

This rearrangement joins TRBV18 to TRBJ2-5; D is undetermined. Between the trimmed V and J ends, which lost 2 bases and 6 bases, there was a span of 13 bases. Germline V gene data show CDR1 as KGHSH and CDR2 as LQKENI. The CDR3 length is 14 residues. The CDR3 reads CASSPTHDLKTQYF. DNA for the CDR3: TGTGCCAGCTCACCAACACACGACCTGAAGACCCAGTACTTC. The whole variable domain, remainder taken from reference TRBV18 and TRBJ2-5, is NAGVMQNPRHLVRRRGQEARLRCSPMKGHSHVYWYRQLPEEGLKFMVYLQKENIIDESGMPKERFSAEFPKEGPSILRIQQVVRGDSAAYFCASSPTHDLKTQYFGPGTRLLVL.

A few counts support this clone. This chain uses TRBV3-1 (or the pseudogene TRBV3-2) with TRBJ2-7, with 9 bases that match TRBD1. Germline V CDR1 and CDR2: LGHDT, YNNKEL (reference sequence). This CDR3 is built from 15 residues. V trimming: 6 bases; J trimming: 7 bases; junction bases outside the gene matches: 13. In DNA form, the CDR3 reads TGTGCCAGCAGTCTACAGGGGGCCCTACAGCGGGAGCAGTACTTC. It encodes CASSLQGALQREQYF.

This rearrangement joins TRBV7-3 to TRBJ1-2; 7 nucleotides align to TRBD1. This CDR3 comprises 13 residues. CDR1 is SGHTA, CDR2 FQGTGA, per germline. The V segment lost 3 bases and the J segment 8 bases; nucleotides outside the gene matches: 6. The CDR3 here is CASSFSGQDGYTF. CDR3 DNA: TGTGCCAGCAGCTTCTCAGGACAGGACGGCTACACCTTC.

This chain uses TRBV7-2 with TRBJ1-6; D is perhaps TRBD1 (5 bases). Trimming removed 5 bases from V and 5 bases from J, with 13 bases in between. Germline CDR1 is SGHTA and CDR2 is FQGNSA. This CDR3 contains 15 residues. The CDR3 sequence: CASSTRTRNNSPLHF. CDR3 nucleotides: TGTGCCAGCAGCACTAGGACACGGAATAATTCACCCCTCCACTTT.

The V and J genes are TRBV3-1 (or the pseudogene TRBV3-2) and TRBJ1-1, with a possible D match to TRBD1 (6 bases). The CDR3 is made up of 13 amino acids. Trimming stripped 5 bases from V and 3 bases from J, with 10 bases between. Germline V gene data show CDR1 as LGHDT and CDR2 as YNNKEL (reference sequence). CDR3 region: CASSITGHTEAFF. CDR3 coding DNA: TGTGCCAGCAGCATTACAGGGCACACTGAAGCTTTCTTT.

The genes are TRBV4-1 and TRBJ1-3, with unresolved D. Trimming left V 1 base short and J 0 bases short, with 13 bases between. CDR3 size: 17 residues. Germline V gene lookup returns CDR1 MGHRA and CDR2 YSYEKL. CDR3 nucleotide sequence: TGCGCCAGCAGCCAAGGAGTCGGAGGAAGCTCTGGAAACACCATATATTTT. This gives the protein CASSQGVGGSSGNTIYF.

This chain joins TRBV28 and TRBJ2-3, with TRBD2 matching 8 bases. Germline-derived CDR1 and CDR2 are MDHEN and SYDVKM. After removal of 7 bases from V and 4 bases from J, the junction contained 7 bases not matched to a gene. The length of the CDR3 is 14 residues. The CDR3 sequence is CASKYGGEADTQYF. For the CDR3, the DNA is TGTGCCAGCAAATACGGGGGGGAGGCAGATACGCAGTATTTT.

Note on this clone: The sample carries other DNA sequences with the same CDR3. In DNA, the CDR3 is TGTGCCAGCAGCCAGGGAGGAGGGGCCAAAGAGACCCAGTACTTC. Its translation is CASSQGGGAKETQYF. The chain joins TRBV4-2 to TRBJ2-5; D is perhaps TRBD2 (6 bases). The germline CDR1 and CDR2 sequences are LGHNA and YNFKEQ. The CDR3 covers 15 residues. Trimming took off 3 bases at V and 3 bases at J, with 14 bases between the two ends.

The chain uses TRBV5-1 and TRBJ2-3; D unresolved. This CDR3 region has 16 residues. CDR1 is SGHRS and CDR2 is YFSETQ in the germline V gene. V was shortened by 1 base and J by 4 bases, with 16 bases between the two germline ends. The CDR3 coding sequence is TGCGCCAGCAGCTTGTCCCCAGGCCGAACCCCAGATACGCAGTATTTT. It yields the protein CASSLSPGRTPDTQYF.

J is TRBJ1-1 and V is TRBV4-3; no definite D call. V was trimmed by 3 bases and J by 3 bases, leaving 8 bases between them. Germline loops: CDR1 LGHNA, CDR2 YSLEER. This CDR3 has 13 amino acids. CDR3: CASSHEGDTEAFF. CDR3 DNA: TGCGCCAGCAGCCATGAAGGAGACACTGAAGCTTTCTTT.

The chain employs TRBV3-1 (or the pseudogene TRBV3-2) and TRBJ2-1, with 13 nucleotides matching TRBD2. Unmatched junction bases numbered 8, after V lost 6 bases and J lost 9 bases. The CDR3 consists of 15 residues. The germline V gene has CDR1 LGHDT and CDR2 YNNKEL (reference sequence). The CDR3 sequence: CASRTTSGGAGEQFF. Here the CDR3 DNA reads TGTGCCAGCAGGACAACTAGCGGGGGGGCCGGTGAGCAGTTCTTC.

The CDR3 sequence is CASRNQGMRNQPQHF. Here the CDR3 DNA reads TGTGCCAGCAGAAATCAGGGGATGCGCAATCAGCCCCAGCATTTT. The rearrangement links TRBV28 to TRBJ1-5; D is perhaps TRBD1 (6 bases). From germline, CDR1 is MDHEN and CDR2 SYDVKM. V lost 6 bases and J 2 bases, leaving 14 bases between the germline ends. The CDR3 sequence is 15 residues long.

The rearrangement links TRBV18 to TRBJ1-4, with D possibly matching TRBD1 (6 bases). The CDR3 is 16 residues long. Per germline, CDR1 KGHSH and CDR2 LQKENI. Trimming removed 1 base from V and 2 bases from J, with 11 bases in between. The CDR3 region is CASSPQGQGTNEKLFF. The CDR3 region has the DNA TGTGCCAGCTCACCACAGGGGCAGGGGACTAATGAAAAACTGTTTTTT.

V gene TRBV6-2 or TRBV6-3 combines with J gene TRBJ1-2; D remains unclear. Germline assignment: CDR1 MNHEY and CDR2 SVGEGT. The V end was cut by 0 bases, the J end by 5 bases, with 10 bases between. The CDR3 extends over 14 amino acids. As DNA, the CDR3 is TGTGCCAGCAGTTACTCGACCGGGGTGTATGGCTACACCTTC. It codes for CASSYSTGVYGYTF.

The chain is built from TRBV6-2 or TRBV6-3 and TRBJ1-1; D call uncertain. Germline V gives CDR1 MNHEY, CDR2 SVGEGT. The germline V and J ends were trimmed by 5 bases and 1 base, with 11 bases remaining between them. This CDR3 contains 14 residues. CDR3 region: CASSQLITNTEAFF. The CDR3 DNA follows: TGTGCCAGCAGTCAACTCATAACGAACACTGAAGCTTTCTTT.

The chain links TRBV5-6 to TRBJ2-7, with unresolved D. The length of the CDR3 is 14 residues. Germline V lookup: CDR1 SGHDT, CDR2 YYEEEE. Trimming removed 0 bases at V and 3 bases at J, with 10 bases between. The CDR3, as DNA: TGTGCCAGCAGCTTGGGCGTCAGCCTCTACGAGCAGTACTTC. Protein product: CASSLGVSLYEQYF.

The J gene is TRBJ2-5, the V gene TRBV28; 7 bases match TRBD2. Germline CDR1 MDHEN, CDR2 SYDVKM. The CDR3 spans 13 residues. The junction had 6 bases not matched to a gene; V was cut back by 8 bases and J by 3 bases. The CDR3 sequence is CASRTGGEETQYF. CDR3 bases: TGTGCCAGCCGCACGGGGGGTGAAGAGACCCAGTACTTC. Full variable domain (rest looked up from reference TRBV28 and TRBJ2-5): DVKVTQSSRYLVKRTGEKVFLECVQDMDHENMFWYRQDPGLGLRLIYFSYDVKMKEKGDIPEGYSVSREKKERFSLILESASTNQTSMYLCASRTGGEETQYFGPGTRLLVL.

The chain is built from TRBV16 and TRBJ1-5; TRBD1 aligns across 9 bases. Per the germline V gene, CDR1 is KGHSY and CDR2 is FQNENV. V lost 0 bases, J lost 4 bases, and 7 bases stayed unmatched. The CDR3 has 17 amino acids. CDR3 nucleotide sequence: TGTGCCAGCAGCCAATCCCTCCCGGGACAGGGTAATCAGCCCCAGCATTTT. Amino acids: CASSQSLPGQGNQPQHF.

CDR3 in amino acids: CASSFLTGDTGANVLTF. DNA for the CDR3: TGTGCCAGCAGTTTTTTGACAGGGGATACTGGGGCCAACGTCCTGACTTTC. This chain links TRBV27 with TRBJ2-6, with 8 positions matching TRBD1. J lost 2 bases, V lost 3 bases, and 6 bases had no gene match. CDR3 length: 17 amino acids. The germline gives CDR1 MNHEY, CDR2 SMNVEV (reference sequence).

The J gene is TRBJ1-2, the V gene TRBV7-9; D not certain. Germline values: CDR1 SEHNR, CDR2 FQNEAQ (reference sequence). Trimming took off 5 bases at V and 6 bases at J, with 7 bases between the two ends. The CDR3 consists of 11 residues. CDR3 DNA sequence: TGTGCCAGCAGCACCTTCGATGGCTACACCTTC. Protein sequence: CASSTFDGYTF. The full variable domain, rest sourced from reference TRBV7-9 and TRBJ1-2, is DTGVSQNPRHKITKRGQNVTFRCDPISEHNRLYWYRQTLGQGPEFLTYFQNEAQLEKSRLLSDRFSAERPKGSFSTLEIQRTEQGDSAMYLCASSTFDGYTFGSGTRLTVV.

The chain links TRBV5-5 to TRBJ1-1, with D uncertain. In germline, CDR1 is SGHKS, CDR2 YYEKEE (reference sequence). The CDR3 loop spans 15 amino acids. The V end lost 2 bases, the J end lost 0 bases, and 11 bases lay between the germline ends. The DNA of the CDR3 is TGTGCCAGCAGCTTTTTGTCGAACCTGAACACTGAAGCTTTCTTT. This gives the protein CASSFLSNLNTEAFF. Using reference TRBV5-5 and TRBJ1-1 for the parts outside the CDR3, the full variable domain is DAGVTQSPTHLIKTRGQQVTLRCSPISGHKSVSWYQQVLGQGPQFIFQYYEKEERGRGNFPDRFSARQFPNYSSELNVNALLLGDSALYLCASSFLSNLNTEAFFGQGTRLTVV.

The chain uses TRBV27 and TRBJ2-7, with D maybe TRBD1 (5 bases). V dropped 3 bases and J dropped 7 bases, with 10 bases sitting between them. Germline CDR1 and CDR2: MNHEY and SMNVEV (reference sequence). This CDR3 spans 12 amino acids. The CDR3 loop reads CASSFMGREQYF. Here the CDR3 DNA reads TGTGCCAGCAGTTTCATGGGGCGGGAGCAGTACTTC.

This chain links TRBV5-1 with TRBJ1-1; D is uncertain. Trimming shortened V by 2 bases and J by 4 bases, and 9 bases separated the two germline ends. CDR3 length equals 13 residues. Per the germline V gene, CDR1 is SGHRS and CDR2 is YFSETQ. CDR3 loop: CASSFNSGTEAFF. The CDR3 bases are TGCGCCAGCAGCTTTAACAGTGGCACTGAAGCTTTCTTT.

This chain joins TRBV19 and TRBJ2-3, with TRBD2 matching 12 bases. The V gene's germline CDR1 is LNHDA and CDR2 SQIVND (reference sequence). J was trimmed by 0 bases and V by 5 bases; bases with no gene match: 9. CDR3 length: 18 residues. This CDR3 reads CASSPWASGGASTDTQYF. The CDR3 nucleotides read TGTGCCAGTAGTCCGTGGGCTAGCGGGGGGGCCAGCACAGATACGCAGTATTTT.

This chain connects TRBV19 to TRBJ2-5, with 8 nucleotides matching TRBD2. The CDR3 is 12 residues long. Germline CDR1 and CDR2: LNHDA and SQIVND (reference sequence). Unmatched junction bases numbered 2, after V lost 7 bases and J lost 4 bases. The CDR3 is CASTAGGETQYF. CDR3 sequence (DNA): TGTGCCAGTACCGCGGGGGGAGAGACCCAGTACTTC.

The V gene is TRBV5-8, the J gene TRBJ2-1; TRBD2 matches 8 bases. The CDR3 loop spans 18 amino acids. J lost 6 bases, V lost 10 bases, and 24 bases had no gene match. Germline V lookup: CDR1 SGHTS, CDR2 YDEGEE. The CDR3 DNA reads as TGTGCCGCCCCCGGGGGACGGGGGGGCCTGGTCATTTTCAATGAGCAGTTCTTC. Its translation: CAAPGGRGGLVIFNEQFF. The entire variable domain, with the rest obtained from reference TRBV5-8 and TRBJ2-1, is as follows: EAGVTQSPTHLIKTRGQQATLRCSPISGHTSVYWYQQALGLGLQFLLWYDEGEERNRGNFPPRFSGRQFPNYSSELNVNALELEDSALYLCAAPGGRGGLVIFNEQFFGPGTRLTVL.